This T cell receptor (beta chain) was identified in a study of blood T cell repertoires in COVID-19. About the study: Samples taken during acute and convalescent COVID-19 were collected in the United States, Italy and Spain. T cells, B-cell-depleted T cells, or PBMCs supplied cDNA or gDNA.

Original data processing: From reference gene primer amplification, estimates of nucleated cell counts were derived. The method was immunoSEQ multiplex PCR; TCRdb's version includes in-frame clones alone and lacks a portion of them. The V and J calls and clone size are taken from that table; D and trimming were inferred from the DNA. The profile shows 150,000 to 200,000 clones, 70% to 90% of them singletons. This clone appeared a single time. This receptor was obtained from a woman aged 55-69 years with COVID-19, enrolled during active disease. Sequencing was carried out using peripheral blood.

CDR3: CASSALAGDTQYF. The CDR3 DNA sequence: TGTGCCAGCAGCGCCCTAGCGGGAGATACGCAGTATTTT. The chain employs TRBV9 and TRBJ2-3; 8 bases are shared with TRBD2. CDR1 is SGDLS and CDR2 is YYNGEE in the germline V gene. Trimming cost V 3 bases and J 5 bases; bases outside gene matches: 2. The length of the CDR3 is 13 residues.